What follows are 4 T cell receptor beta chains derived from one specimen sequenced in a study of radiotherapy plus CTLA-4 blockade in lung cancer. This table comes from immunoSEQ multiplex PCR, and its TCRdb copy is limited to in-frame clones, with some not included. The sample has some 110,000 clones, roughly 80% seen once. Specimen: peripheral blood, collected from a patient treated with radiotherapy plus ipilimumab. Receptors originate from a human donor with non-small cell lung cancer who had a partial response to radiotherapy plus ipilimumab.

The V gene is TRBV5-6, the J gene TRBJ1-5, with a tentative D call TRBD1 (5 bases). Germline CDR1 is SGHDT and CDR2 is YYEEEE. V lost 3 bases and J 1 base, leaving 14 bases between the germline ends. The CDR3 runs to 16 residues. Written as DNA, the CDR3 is TGTGCCAGCAGCTGGCAGGGTAGTATAAGCAATCAGCCCCAGCATTTT. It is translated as CASSWQGSISNQPQHF. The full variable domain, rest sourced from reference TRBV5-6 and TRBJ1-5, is DAGVTQSPTHLIKTRGQQVTLRCSPKSGHDTVSWYQQALGQGPQFIFQYYEEEERQRGNFPDRFSGHQFPNYSSELNVNALLLGDSALYLCASSWQGSISNQPQHFGDGTRLSIL.

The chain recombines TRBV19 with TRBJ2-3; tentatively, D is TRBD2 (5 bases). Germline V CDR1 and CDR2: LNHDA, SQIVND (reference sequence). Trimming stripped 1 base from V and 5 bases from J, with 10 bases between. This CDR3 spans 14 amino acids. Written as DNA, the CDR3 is TGTGCCAGTAGTATAGTGGGCGGGCTAGATACGCAGTATTTT. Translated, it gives CASSIVGGLDTQYF.

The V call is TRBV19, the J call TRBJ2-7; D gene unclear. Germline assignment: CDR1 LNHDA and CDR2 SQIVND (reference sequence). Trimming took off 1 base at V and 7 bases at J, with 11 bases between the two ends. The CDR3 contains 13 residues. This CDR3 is CASSIVENSEQYF. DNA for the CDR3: TGTGCCAGTAGTATAGTGGAGAACTCAGAGCAGTACTTC.

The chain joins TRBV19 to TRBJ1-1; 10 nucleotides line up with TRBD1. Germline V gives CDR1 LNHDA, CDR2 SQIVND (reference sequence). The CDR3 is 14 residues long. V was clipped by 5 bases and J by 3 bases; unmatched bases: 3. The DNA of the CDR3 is TGTGCCAGTAGTGACAGGGGGCTGTACACTGAAGCTTTCTTT. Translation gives CASSDRGLYTEAFF.